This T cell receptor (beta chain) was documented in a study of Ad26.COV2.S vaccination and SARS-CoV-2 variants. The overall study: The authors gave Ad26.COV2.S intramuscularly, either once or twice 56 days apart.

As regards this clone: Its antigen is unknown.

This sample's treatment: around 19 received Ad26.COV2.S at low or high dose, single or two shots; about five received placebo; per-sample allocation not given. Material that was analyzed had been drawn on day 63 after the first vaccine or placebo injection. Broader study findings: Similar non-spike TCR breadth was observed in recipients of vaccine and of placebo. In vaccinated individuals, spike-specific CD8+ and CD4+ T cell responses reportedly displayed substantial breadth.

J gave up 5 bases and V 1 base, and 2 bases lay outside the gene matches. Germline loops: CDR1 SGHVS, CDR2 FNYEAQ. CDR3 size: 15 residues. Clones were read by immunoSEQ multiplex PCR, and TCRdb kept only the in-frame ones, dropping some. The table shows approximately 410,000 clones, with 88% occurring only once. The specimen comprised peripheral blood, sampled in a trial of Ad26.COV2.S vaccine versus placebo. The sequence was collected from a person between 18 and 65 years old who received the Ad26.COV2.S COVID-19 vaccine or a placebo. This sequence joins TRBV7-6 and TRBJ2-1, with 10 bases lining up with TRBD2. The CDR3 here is CASSLVAGGNNEQFF. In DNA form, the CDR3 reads TGTGCCAGCAGCTTAGTAGCGGGGGGCAACAATGAGCAGTTCTTC.